The 21 T cell receptor beta chains listed next were all sequenced from one sample in a study of post-analysis software for immune sequencing data. Study findings and constraints: Four to six TRBV segments, including TRBV5-6, TRBV5-1 and TRBV20-1, were more frequent in patients than controls.

These receptors' antigens are unknown. Prepared TCR beta cDNA libraries contained unique molecular identifiers. TCRdb re-called the PCR reads with MiXCR, one entry per CDR3 protein. The sample records about 760,000 distinct CDR3 sequences, around 27% being singletons. Sequences were obtained from blood. Receptor source: a girl between 10 and 17 years old with multiple sclerosis.

The chain has TRBV7-2 and TRBJ2-3; 15 nucleotides match TRBD2. In germline, CDR1 is SGHTA, CDR2 FQGNSA. Trimming took 4 bases from V and 4 from J; bases not matched to a gene: 6. The CDR3 extends over 17 amino acids. The CDR3 DNA sequence: TGTGCCAGCAGCTGGCGGGGACTAGCGGGAGGTCCAGATACGCAGTATTTT. Translated, it gives CASSWRGLAGGPDTQYF.

The J gene is TRBJ2-5, the V gene TRBV20-1; D possibly matches TRBD1 or TRBD2 (5 bases each). Germline CDR1 DFQATT, CDR2 SNEGSKA (reference sequence). Trimming shortened V by 4 bases and J by 5 bases, and 14 bases separated the two germline ends. The CDR3 covers 13 residues. This CDR3 is CSATVGVGETQYF. The CDR3 nucleotides read TGCAGTGCTACCGTGGGGGTAGGGGAGACCCAGTACTTC.

J is TRBJ2-7 and V is TRBV4-3, with D possibly called TRBD1 or TRBD2 (5 bases each). Trimming removed 4 bases at V and 3 bases at J, with 13 bases between. There are 14 residues in the CDR3. Germline CDR1 is LGHNA and CDR2 is YSLEER. CDR3: CASSPGPGIYEQYF. CDR3 sequence (DNA): TGCGCCAGCAGCCCGGGACCAGGGATCTACGAGCAGTACTTC.

This clonotype appeared many times. The genes are TRBV20-1 and TRBJ2-1, with 7 bases aligning to TRBD2. Germline assignment: CDR1 DFQATT and CDR2 SNEGSKA (reference sequence). This CDR3 has 13 residues. V dropped 3 bases and J dropped 6; count of bases not matched to a gene: 5. CDR3 nucleotides: TGCAGTGCTAGGGCGGGAGAGGCCAATGAGCAGTTCTTC. Amino acids: CSARAGEANEQFF.

This clonotype was found a few times. This chain's CDR3 is CASSKGLAGVLEQFF. CDR3 DNA: TGTGCCAGCAGCAAGGGACTAGCGGGAGTCTTGGAGCAGTTCTTC. The J gene is TRBJ2-1, the V gene TRBV21-1; the tabulated D call, TRBD2, remains unverified against the DNA. TRBV21-1 is a recognized pseudogene. There are 15 residues in the CDR3.

This chain uses TRBV6-6 with TRBJ2-3; D call uncertain. Between the trimmed V and J ends, which lost 0 bases and 2 bases, there was a span of 12 bases. The CDR3 extends over 16 amino acids. The germline V gene encodes CDR1 MNHNY and CDR2 SVGAGI (reference sequence). CDR3 sequence: CASSYSKSNPTDTQYF. CDR3 nucleotides: TGTGCCAGCAGTTACTCGAAGTCCAATCCCACAGATACGCAGTATTTT.

V gene TRBV6-6 combines with J gene TRBJ2-7; maybe TRBD2 (6 bases). Germline CDR1 and CDR2: MNHNY and SVGAGI (reference sequence). V was shortened by 5 bases and J by 1 base, with 12 bases between the two germline ends. This CDR3 region has 14 residues. The CDR3 sequence is CASSPRAGSYEQYF. Written as DNA, the CDR3 is TGTGCCAGCAGTCCCAGGGCGGGATCCTACGAGCAGTACTTC.

The chain is built from TRBV20-1 and TRBJ2-5; D is undetermined. Germline CDR1 DFQATT, CDR2 SNEGSKA (reference sequence). The CDR3 has 11 amino acids. Trimming shortened V by 0 bases and J by 11 bases, and 10 bases separated the two germline ends. The chain's CDR3 is CSARDSNEQYF. The CDR3 nucleotides read TGCAGTGCTAGAGATAGTAATGAGCAGTACTTC.

V gene TRBV28 combines with J gene TRBJ1-5; D not certain. Germline loops: CDR1 MDHEN, CDR2 SYDVKM. V was pared by 4 bases and J by 0 bases, with 13 bases between. This CDR3 region has 16 residues. The CDR3 protein is CASSSQAVYSNQPQHF. CDR3 sequence (DNA): TGTGCCAGCAGTTCACAAGCGGTGTATAGCAATCAGCCCCAGCATTTT.

This clonotype was counted a few times. V and J are TRBV27 and TRBJ2-1; D gene uncertain. The CDR3 sequence is 14 residues long. Germline V CDR1 and CDR2: MNHEY, SMNVEV (reference sequence). With 2 bases removed from V and 6 bases from J, the gap between germline ends came to 11 bases. In nucleotides, the CDR3 is TGTGCCAGCAGTTTAAGCGTTAACGGCAATGAGCAGTTCTTC. As protein: CASSLSVNGNEQFF.

This clonotype was detected ten times or more. V usage is TRBV6-2 or TRBV6-3 and J usage is TRBJ2-3; TRBD2 matches at 13 bases. V was clipped by 8 bases and J by 10 bases; unmatched bases: 15. The CDR3 length is 16 residues. Germline-derived CDR1 and CDR2 are MNHEY and SVGEGT. The DNA for the CDR3 is TGTGCCAGCGAATTTTGGACTAGCGGGAGAAGGGTCGCGCAGTATTTT. Protein product: CASEFWTSGRRVAQYF.

V gene TRBV24-1 combines with J gene TRBJ1-2, with 7 positions matching TRBD1. Germline-derived CDR1 and CDR2 are KGHDR and SFDVKD. This CDR3 comprises 14 residues. V shed 5 bases, J shed 5 bases, and the junction held 7 bases outside the gene matches. The CDR3 loop reads CATSGEGQRYGYTF. The CDR3 bases are TGTGCCACCAGTGGGGAGGGACAGAGATATGGCTACACCTTC.

This chain connects TRBV6-1 to TRBJ2-1; possibly TRBD2 for D (5 bases). Looked up from germline, CDR1 is MNHNS and CDR2 is SASEGT. V was clipped by 2 bases and J by 3 bases, with 14 bases between them. This CDR3 is 16 amino acids long. CDR3 DNA: TGTGCCAGCAGTGAATCATGGACTCGACTCTACAATGAGCAGTTCTTC. It translates to CASSESWTRLYNEQFF.

This clonotype appeared a few times. V and J are TRBV29-1 and TRBJ2-3; no clear D. The CDR3 covers 14 residues. CDR1 is SQVTM and CDR2 is ANQGSEA in the germline V gene. Between the trimmed V and J ends, which lost 1 base and 0 bases, there was a span of 8 bases. The CDR3 is CSVEGYPSTDTQYF. The CDR3 coding sequence is TGCAGCGTTGAAGGCTATCCTAGCACAGATACGCAGTATTTT.

The CDR3 DNA follows: TGCGCCAGCAGCTTGGCGGGGGGTGTCTGGAACGAGCAGTACTTC. It translates to CASSLAGGVWNEQYF. J is TRBJ2-7 and V is TRBV5-1; 7 bases agree with TRBD2. The CDR3 runs 15 residues. From germline, CDR1 is SGHRS and CDR2 YFSETQ. The trim removed 0 bases at V and 5 bases at J, leaving 8 bases unmatched.

There are a few counts of this clonotype. The rearrangement joins TRBV20-1 to TRBJ2-7; D is possibly TRBD1 or TRBD2 (5 bases each). The CDR3 runs 13 residues. Germline V lookup: CDR1 DFQATT, CDR2 SNEGSKA (reference sequence). Trimming cost V 5 bases and J 2 bases, with 13 bases left between them. For the CDR3, the DNA is TGCAGTGCTTCCCCCGGGGCCCCCTACGAGCAGTACTTC. It yields the protein CSASPGAPYEQYF.

A remark on this clonotype: A read error may explain this, as a much larger clone is one base away. This sequence joins TRBV12-3 or TRBV12-4 and TRBJ2-7; a weak D match, TRBD2 (6 bases). This CDR3 contains 13 residues. The CDR3 DNA follows: TGTGCCAGCAGTTTCGGGGGTCGGTACGGGCAGTACTTC. Protein sequence: CASSFGGRYGQYF.

The gene calls are TRBV24-1 and TRBJ2-1; a possible D gene is TRBD2 (6 bases). The V end was cut by 4 bases, the J end by 5 bases, with 17 bases between. The CDR3 contains 16 residues. Germline loops: CDR1 KGHDR, CDR2 SFDVKD. This chain's CDR3 is CATSDPPTGVHNEQFF. In DNA, the CDR3 is TGTGCCACCAGTGACCCTCCGACGGGGGTGCACAATGAGCAGTTCTTC.

This clonotype was counted only a few times. The rearrangement links TRBV6-6 to TRBJ1-2, with D unresolved. The CDR3 covers 12 residues. Trimming stripped 6 bases from V and 5 bases from J, with 10 bases between. The germline V gene encodes CDR1 MNHNY and CDR2 SVGAGI (reference sequence). CDR3 region: CASRSWTYGYTF. The CDR3 bases are TGTGCCAGCAGGTCATGGACGTATGGCTACACCTTC.

Details on this clonotype: One junction end disagrees with the germline gene, perhaps due to a read error. The chain couples TRBV4-3 to TRBJ2-7, with D hard to call. CDR1 LGHNA and CDR2 YSLEER come from the germline V gene. This CDR3 comprises 14 residues. The CDR3 sequence is CASGHSGGVGEQYF. CDR3 DNA sequence: TGCGCCAGCGGCCATTCTGGTGGAGTAGGCGAGCAGTACTTC.

The genes are TRBV7-9 and TRBJ2-3, with D maybe TRBD1 (5 bases). The CDR3 length is 17 residues. CDR1 SEHNR and CDR2 FQNEAQ come from the germline V gene (reference sequence). V lost 4 bases and J lost 4, with 21 bases in between. The CDR3 coding sequence is TGTGCCAGCAGCTCCCCCCGTCTGACAGCGCGAGCAGATACGCAGTATTTT. Translating gives CASSSPRLTARADTQYF.